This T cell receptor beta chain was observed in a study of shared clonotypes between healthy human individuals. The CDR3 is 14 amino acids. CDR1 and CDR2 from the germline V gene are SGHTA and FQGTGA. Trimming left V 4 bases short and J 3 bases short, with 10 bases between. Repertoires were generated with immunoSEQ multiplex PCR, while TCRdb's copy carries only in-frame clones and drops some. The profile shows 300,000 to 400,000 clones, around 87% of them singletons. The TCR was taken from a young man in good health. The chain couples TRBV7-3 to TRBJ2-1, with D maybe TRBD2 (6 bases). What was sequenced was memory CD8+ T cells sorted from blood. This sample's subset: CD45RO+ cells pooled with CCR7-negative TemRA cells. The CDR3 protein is CASSYGGDYNEQFF. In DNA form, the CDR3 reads TGTGCCAGCAGCTACGGGGGAGACTACAATGAGCAGTTCTTC.